Included here is one T cell receptor (beta chain) sequence, with context. Antigen specificity is unknown. The data were taken from a study of T cell responses to AZD1222 COVID-19 vaccine. Study-level points and caveats: Repertoire sampling was restricted to post-peak T cell response timepoints.

This CDR3 is built from 13 residues. V was shortened by 4 bases and J by 8 bases, with 12 bases between the two germline ends. Germline CDR1 is MDHEN and CDR2 is SYDVKM. Data came from immunoSEQ multiplex PCR; TCRdb stores just in-frame clones and leaves some out. The table shows about 57,000 clones, with 86% occurring only once. The J gene is TRBJ1-5, the V gene TRBV28; D gene unclear. This specimen was peripheral blood, taken on day 0 of AZD1222 vaccination. This TCR derives from an adult in good health. The DNA of the CDR3 is TGTGCCAGCAGTTCCCCAGCCGCCGAGCCCCAGCATTTT. Translation gives CASSSPAAEPQHF.